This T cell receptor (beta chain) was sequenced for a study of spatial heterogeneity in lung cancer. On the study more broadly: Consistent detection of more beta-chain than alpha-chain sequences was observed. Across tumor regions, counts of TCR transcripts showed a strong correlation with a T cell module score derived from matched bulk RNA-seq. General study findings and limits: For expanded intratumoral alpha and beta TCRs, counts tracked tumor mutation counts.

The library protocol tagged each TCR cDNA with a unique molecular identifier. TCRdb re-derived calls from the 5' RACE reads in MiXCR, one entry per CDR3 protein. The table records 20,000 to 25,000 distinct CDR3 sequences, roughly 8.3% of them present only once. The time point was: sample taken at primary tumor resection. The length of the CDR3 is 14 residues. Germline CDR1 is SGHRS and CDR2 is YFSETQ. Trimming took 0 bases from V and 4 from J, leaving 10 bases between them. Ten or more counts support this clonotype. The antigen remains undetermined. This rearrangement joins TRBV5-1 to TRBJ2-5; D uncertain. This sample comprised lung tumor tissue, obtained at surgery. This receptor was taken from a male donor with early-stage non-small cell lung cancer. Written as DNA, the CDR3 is TGCGCCAGCAGCTTGGAGGGCGTTCGAGAGACCCAGTACTTC. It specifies CASSLEGVRETQYF.